A single sample is the source of the 3 T cell receptor beta chains below, sequenced in a study of naive and memory T cell subsets. Both TRBC1 and TRBC2 were covered by a beta constant-region primer of two equimolar oligonucleotides. Ligated cDNA was amplified by four rounds of PCR with nested alpha and beta constant-region primers and SP2. Each CDR3 protein gets one entry after TCRdb re-called the UMI-ligation and nested PCR reads with MiXCR. The sample contains approximately 150,000 distinct CDR3 sequences, approximately 18% of which appear only once. Study conclusions and caveats: Possibly reflecting memory cells re-expressing CD45RA, a few larger clonotypes occurred in naive repertoires, especially CD8.

The antigens these receptors bind are not known. Sequenced material: naive CD8+ T cells from blood. These receptors all come from a human donor in good health.

In this sample, this clonotype turned up a few times. V and J are TRBV7-8 and TRBJ2-7; the match to TRBD2 covers 10 bases. This CDR3 spans 16 amino acids. Trimming removed 5 bases from V and 1 base from J; junction bases left unmatched: 8. Germline CDR1 is SGHVS and CDR2 is FQNEAQ. CDR3 in amino acids: CASSALTSGVSYEQYF. The CDR3 DNA reads as TGTGCCAGCAGCGCGCTAACTAGCGGGGTTTCCTACGAGCAGTACTTC.

This clonotype was counted only a few times. The chain has TRBV28 and TRBJ2-4; D uncertain. The length of the CDR3 is 14 residues. Germline V lookup: CDR1 MDHEN, CDR2 SYDVKM. With 7 bases removed from V and 0 bases from J, the gap between germline ends came to 10 bases. CDR3 coding DNA: TGTGCCAGCAAGGAGACCCTAGCCAAAAACATTCAGTACTTC. Amino acid sequence: CASKETLAKNIQYF.

The chain couples TRBV2 to TRBJ2-6; 9 nucleotides agree with TRBD1. Germline CDR1 and CDR2: SNHLY and FYNNEI. Trimming at V came to 10 bases and at J to 2 bases, leaving 3 bases not matched to a gene. The CDR3 length is 14 residues. For the CDR3, the DNA is TGTGCCAATGGGGACAGGGCTGGGGCCAACGTCCTGACTTTC. The encoded protein is CANGDRAGANVLTF.